Shown below are 11 T cell receptor beta chains from a single sample sequenced in a study of cytomegalovirus exposure and HLA in healthy donors. 60 Vbeta and 13 Jbeta primers were used in PCR. Sequencing used immunoSEQ multiplex PCR; TCRdb keeps in-frame clones, though not all of them. This table holds around 93,000 clones, 82% found once. The sample consisted of PBMCs. These receptors all stem from a man in his fifties in good health and CMV-seronegative.

The chain joins TRBV5-1 to TRBJ1-1; 9 bases line up with TRBD1. CDR1 and CDR2 from the germline V gene are SGHRS and YFSETQ. The CDR3 sequence is 15 residues long. V lost 1 base, J lost 6 bases, and 7 bases stayed unmatched. The CDR3 protein is CASSLNGQGRAEAFF. CDR3 DNA: TGCGCCAGCAGCTTGAACGGACAGGGGCGTGCTGAAGCTTTCTTT. Variable domain in full (rest from reference TRBV5-1 and TRBJ1-1): KAGVTQTPRYLIKTRGQQVTLSCSPISGHRSVSWYQQTPGQGLQFLFEYFSETQRNKGNFPGRFSGRQFSNSRSEMNVSTLELGDSALYLCASSLNGQGRAEAFFGQGTRLTVV.

The chain recombines TRBV9 with TRBJ2-5, with 13 positions matching TRBD2. The CDR3 extends over 16 amino acids. With 3 bases clipped from V and 2 bases from J, the junction kept 4 bases outside the gene matches. In germline, CDR1 is SGDLS, CDR2 YYNGEE. CDR3 coding DNA: TGTGCCAGCAGCGAGGGGGGACTAGCGGGGCAAGAGACCCAGTACTTC. Amino acid sequence: CASSEGGLAGQETQYF.

This chain links TRBV15 with TRBJ2-6, with a tentative D call TRBD1 (6 bases). V gave up 1 base and J gave up 2 bases, with 12 bases separating them. The CDR3 covers 17 residues. Germline lookup yields CDR1 LNHNV and CDR2 YYDKDF (reference sequence). Written as DNA, the CDR3 is TGTGCCACCAGCAGAGCCAGAACAGGGACTGGGGCCAACGTCCTGACTTTC. This gives the protein CATSRARTGTGANVLTF. Variable domain in full (rest from reference TRBV15 and TRBJ2-6): DAMVIQNPRYQVTQFGKPVTLSCSQTLNHNVMYWYQQKSSQAPKLLFHYYDKDFNNEADTPDNFQSRRPNTSFCFLDIRSPGLGDTAMYLCATSRARTGTGANVLTFGAGSRLTVL.

The rearrangement uses TRBV6-5 and TRBJ1-1; no clear D gene. Per the germline V gene, CDR1 is MNHEY and CDR2 is SVGAGI. This CDR3 is 15 amino acids long. The germline V and J ends were trimmed by 2 bases and 1 base, with 11 bases remaining between them. CDR3 nucleotides: TGTGCCAGCAGTTACGCTACGACTGCGAACACTGAAGCTTTCTTT. Protein sequence: CASSYATTANTEAFF.

The chain uses TRBV5-1 and TRBJ2-1; D is undetermined. The CDR3 extends over 14 amino acids. Per germline, CDR1 SGHRS and CDR2 YFSETQ. The V end lost 0 bases, the J end lost 6 bases, and 10 bases lay between the germline ends. The CDR3 is CASSLGPEFNEQFF. CDR3 coding DNA: TGCGCCAGCAGCTTGGGTCCTGAGTTCAATGAGCAGTTCTTC.

The rearrangement uses TRBV10-1 and TRBJ2-7; 15 bases fit TRBD2. CDR1 is WNHNN and CDR2 is SYGVQD in the germline V gene (reference sequence). The CDR3 is made up of 19 amino acids. The V gene end was trimmed by 2 bases and the J gene end by 0 bases; junction bases not matched to a gene: 8. The CDR3 region is CASSEPPGLAGGFSYEQYF. The CDR3 bases are TGCGCCAGCAGTGAGCCTCCGGGACTAGCGGGAGGTTTCTCCTACGAGCAGTACTTC.

The chain couples TRBV19 to TRBJ2-5; tentatively, D is TRBD2 (6 bases). The CDR3 totals 13 residues. Trimming removed 5 bases at V and 0 bases at J, with 7 bases between. CDR1 and CDR2 (germline): LNHDA, SQIVND (reference sequence). The CDR3 coding sequence is TGTGCCAGTAGTGCGGGACACCAAGAGACCCAGTACTTC. Its translation: CASSAGHQETQYF.

The chain links TRBV5-1 to TRBJ2-7, with D maybe TRBD2 (7 bases). Trimming took off 5 bases at V and 0 bases at J, with 24 bases between the two ends. The germline gives CDR1 SGHRS, CDR2 YFSETQ. This CDR3 region has 18 residues. For the CDR3, the DNA is TGCGCCAGCAGTCCTTGGCAGACAAGGGAGGGGGACTCCTACGAGCAGTACTTC. It is translated as CASSPWQTREGDSYEQYF. Based on the CDR3 plus reference TRBV5-1 and TRBJ2-7, the full variable domain is KAGVTQTPRYLIKTRGQQVTLSCSPISGHRSVSWYQQTPGQGLQFLFEYFSETQRNKGNFPGRFSGRQFSNSRSEMNVSTLELGDSALYLCASSPWQTREGDSYEQYFGPGTRLTVT.

The gene calls are TRBV7-2 and TRBJ2-5, with D possibly TRBD2 on 6 matching bases. Trimming removed 1 base from V and 5 bases from J, with 14 bases in between. The germline V gene encodes CDR1 SGHTA and CDR2 FQGNSA. The CDR3 is made up of 15 amino acids. CDR3 region: CASSLEGGAAETQYF. CDR3 nucleotides: TGTGCCAGCAGCTTAGAAGGCGGGGCCGCGGAGACCCAGTACTTC. Combining the CDR3 with reference TRBV7-2 and TRBJ2-5 gives the whole variable domain GAGVSQSPSNKVTEKGKDVELRCDPISGHTALYWYRQSLGQGLEFLIYFQGNSAPDKSGLPSDRFSAERTGGSVSTLTIQRTQQEDSAVYLCASSLEGGAAETQYFGPGTRLLVL.

DNA for the CDR3: TGTGCCAGCTCACCGGACAGAGAAAAACTGTTTTTT. It yields the protein CASSPDREKLFF. The V call is TRBV18, the J call TRBJ1-4; possible D gene TRBD1, 6 bases. Trimming took off 3 bases at V and 8 bases at J, with 7 bases between the two ends. CDR3 length equals 12 residues. Germline values: CDR1 KGHSH, CDR2 LQKENI.

The gene calls are TRBV28 and TRBJ2-7, with 16 bases fitting TRBD2. This CDR3 has 16 amino acids. Germline CDR1 reads MDHEN; CDR2 reads SYDVKM. After removal of 8 bases from V and 0 bases from J, the junction contained 4 bases not matched to a gene. The CDR3 sequence is CASWGLAGGNSYEQYF. DNA of the CDR3: TGTGCCAGCTGGGGACTAGCGGGAGGGAACTCCTACGAGCAGTACTTC.